This is a list of T cell receptor beta chains from one sample in a study of naive CD8 T cells in extremely preterm neonates. Libraries were prepared by immunoSEQ multiplex PCR; TCRdb keeps only in-frame clonotypes and omits some of them. The repertoire holds a few thousand clones, with 95% to 98% as singletons. The sequencing input was naive CD8+ T cells from cord blood. The receptor set was obtained from a newborn in good health. Each CDR3 is given with its conserved first and last residue. Fields, in order: CDR3 DNA, CDR3 protein, clone size, J gene, D gene, V gene. D genes are given only for firm matches. Size values are once, few and many counts, or a class for expanded clones, and some rows have none.

CDR3nt: TGTGCCACCAGGCAGGGGTCCTCCTACGAGCAGTACTTC
CDR3aa: CATRQGSSYEQYF
abundance: .
j_gene: TRBJ2-7
d_gene: .
v_gene: TRBV15

CDR3nt: TGTGCCAGCAGTTTAGCGGGAAACTACAATGAGCAGTTCTTC
CDR3aa: CASSLAGNYNEQFF
abundance: .
j_gene: TRBJ2-1
d_gene: .
v_gene: TRBV27

CDR3nt: TGTGCCAGCAGCGTAGAGGTGGGACTAGCGGGGGGAGACACCGGGGAGCTGTTTTTT
CDR3aa: CASSVEVGLAGGDTGELFF
abundance: once
j_gene: TRBJ2-2
d_gene: TRBD2
v_gene: TRBV9

CDR3nt: TGTGCCAGCAGGTTGGGGCCCTACAATGAGCAGTTCTTC
CDR3aa: CASRLGPYNEQFF
abundance: .
j_gene: TRBJ2-1
d_gene: .
v_gene: TRBV27

CDR3nt: TGTGCCAGCAGCTTAACGCGGAGGGGGCGGACCGGGGAGCTGTTTTTT
CDR3aa: CASSLTRRGRTGELFF
abundance: once
j_gene: TRBJ2-2
d_gene: .
v_gene: TRBV7-3

CDR3nt: TGTGCCAGCAGCACGAGCGGGGGGGCCGGCAATGAGCAGTTCTTC
CDR3aa: CASSTSGGAGNEQFF
abundance: .
j_gene: TRBJ2-1
d_gene: TRBD2
v_gene: TRBV7-3

CDR3nt: TGTGCCAGCAGTTACTCGAGTGCGGGATGGCAGTACTTC
CDR3aa: CASSYSSAGWQYF
abundance: .
j_gene: TRBJ2-7
d_gene: .
v_gene: TRBV6-5

CDR3nt: TGTGCCAGTAGTCTACAGGGGGCAAATGAAGCTTTCTTT
CDR3aa: CASSLQGANEAFF
abundance: .
j_gene: TRBJ1-1
d_gene: TRBD1
v_gene: TRBV19

CDR3nt: TGTGCCAGCAGCTTAGTATTGGGTAGGGGGAACAATGAGCAGTTCTTC
CDR3aa: CASSLVLGRGNNEQFF
abundance: .
j_gene: TRBJ2-1
d_gene: .
v_gene: TRBV7-2

CDR3nt: TGTGCCAGCTCACTTCCGGGACAGACCTACGAGCAGTACTTC
CDR3aa: CASSLPGQTYEQYF
abundance: .
j_gene: TRBJ2-7
d_gene: TRBD1
v_gene: TRBV18

CDR3nt: TGCGCCCCCCCGGTGAGGAGAACTGAAGCTTTCTTT
CDR3aa: CAPPVRRTEAFF
abundance: .
j_gene: TRBJ1-1
d_gene: .
v_gene: TRBV10-1

CDR3nt: TGTGCCAGCACCATCAGTGAGGTGGGTTCACCCCTCCACTTT
CDR3aa: CASTISEVGSPLHF
abundance: .
j_gene: TRBJ1-6
d_gene: .
v_gene: TRBV2

CDR3nt: TGTGCCAGCAGCTCCTTAGCGGGGGGGCAGGACGAGCAGTACTTC
CDR3aa: CASSSLAGGQDEQYF
abundance: .
j_gene: TRBJ2-7
d_gene: TRBD2
v_gene: TRBV7-2

CDR3nt: TGTGCCAGCAGCGCATTCACTAGCGACGGCACCGGGGAGCTGTTTTTT
CDR3aa: CASSAFTSDGTGELFF
abundance: .
j_gene: TRBJ2-2
d_gene: TRBD2
v_gene: TRBV9

CDR3nt: TGTGCCAGCAGTCCGACAGGCATGAACACTGAAGCTTTCTTT
CDR3aa: CASSPTGMNTEAFF
abundance: .
j_gene: TRBJ1-1
d_gene: .
v_gene: TRBV6-6

CDR3nt: TGTGCCAGCAGCTCGGACAGCTACAATGAGCAGTTCTTC
CDR3aa: CASSSDSYNEQFF
abundance: .
j_gene: TRBJ2-1
d_gene: .
v_gene: TRBV7-9

CDR3nt: TGTGCCAGCAGGACAGGGGACGGCTCCGGAAACACCATATATTTT
CDR3aa: CASRTGDGSGNTIYF
abundance: .
j_gene: TRBJ1-3
d_gene: TRBD1
v_gene: TRBV9

CDR3nt: TGCGCCAGCAGCTTGGTCTCGAGCCACTCTGGAAACACCATATATTTT
CDR3aa: CASSLVSSHSGNTIYF
abundance: .
j_gene: TRBJ1-3
d_gene: .
v_gene: TRBV5-1

CDR3nt: TGTGCCAGCAGCGGGCAATACAGGGTAGCTTTCTTT
CDR3aa: CASSGQYRVAFF
abundance: .
j_gene: TRBJ1-1
d_gene: .
v_gene: TRBV5-6

CDR3nt: TGTGCCAGCAGTCCGACAGGGCGAAGTTATAATTCACCCCTCCACTTT
CDR3aa: CASSPTGRSYNSPLHF
abundance: .
j_gene: TRBJ1-6
d_gene: TRBD1
v_gene: TRBV27

CDR3nt: TGCGCCAGCAGCCAAAGGGGACAGTTACAAGTAGAGACCCAGTACTTC
CDR3aa: CASSQRGQLQVETQYF
abundance: .
j_gene: TRBJ2-5
d_gene: TRBD1
v_gene: TRBV4-1

CDR3nt: TGTGCCAGCAGCCAAGAAGCGGGGGGGCGGAATGAGCAGTTCTTC
CDR3aa: CASSQEAGGRNEQFF
abundance: .
j_gene: TRBJ2-1
d_gene: TRBD2
v_gene: TRBV4-2

CDR3nt: TGTGCCAGCGGTTACAGGGGAGTCGGAACTGAAGCTTTCTTT
CDR3aa: CASGYRGVGTEAFF
abundance: .
j_gene: TRBJ1-1
d_gene: TRBD1
v_gene: TRBV27

CDR3nt: TGTGCCAGCAGCGAAGGCGGGGGGCGCAATGAGCAGTTCTTC
CDR3aa: CASSEGGGRNEQFF
abundance: .
j_gene: TRBJ2-1
d_gene: TRBD2
v_gene: TRBV9

CDR3nt: TGCGCCAGCAGCTTCGAGGGACTAGCGGGGGCCCCCAGGGGGAATGAGCAGTTCTTC
CDR3aa: CASSFEGLAGAPRGNEQFF
abundance: .
j_gene: TRBJ2-1
d_gene: TRBD2
v_gene: TRBV5-1

CDR3nt: TGCGCCAGCAGCCAAGGATTAGGGGGCCCGGAGACCCAGTACTTC
CDR3aa: CASSQGLGGPETQYF
abundance: .
j_gene: TRBJ2-5
d_gene: TRBD1
v_gene: TRBV4-1

CDR3nt: TGTGCCAGCAGCACAACCCGGGACACGGTCCTCGACGAGCAGTACTTC
CDR3aa: CASSTTRDTVLDEQYF
abundance: .
j_gene: TRBJ2-7
d_gene: .
v_gene: TRBV13

CDR3nt: TGTGCCAGCAGTTCTGGACCCGGGGAGGCGGATGAGCAGTTCTTC
CDR3aa: CASSSGPGEADEQFF
abundance: .
j_gene: TRBJ2-1
d_gene: .
v_gene: TRBV27

CDR3nt: TGTGCCATCGGCCATTCGGGTTCAGGAAACACCATATATTTT
CDR3aa: CAIGHSGSGNTIYF
abundance: .
j_gene: TRBJ1-3
d_gene: .
v_gene: TRBV10-3

CDR3nt: TGTGCCAGCAGCTTCTTTCCCGGAGCGGGGGGGCCGGGCACAGATACGCAGTATTTT
CDR3aa: CASSFFPGAGGPGTDTQYF
abundance: .
j_gene: TRBJ2-3
d_gene: TRBD2
v_gene: TRBV11-2

CDR3nt: TGTGCCGGCAGAACTCTCCTCGGGGTGAGGGAGACCCAGTACTTC
CDR3aa: CAGRTLLGVRETQYF
abundance: .
j_gene: TRBJ2-5
d_gene: .
v_gene: TRBV27

CDR3nt: TGTGCCAGCAGTGGAGAATCAGGGAAAGCTTTCTTT
CDR3aa: CASSGESGKAFF
abundance: .
j_gene: TRBJ1-1
d_gene: .
v_gene: TRBV6-1

CDR3nt: TGTGCCAGCGCCGCCGGGGAGCTAACAATGAACACTGAAGCTTTCTTT
CDR3aa: CASAAGELTMNTEAFF
abundance: .
j_gene: TRBJ1-1
d_gene: .
v_gene: TRBV28